Described below is a single T cell receptor (beta chain) sequence and its context. This sample stems from a study of blood T cell repertoires in COVID-19. Whole-study context: The study drew acute and convalescent COVID-19 samples from the United States, Italy and Spain. T cells, B-cell-depleted T cells, or PBMCs provided the cDNA or gDNA that served as material.

Source study methods: Reference gene primer amplification gave nucleated cell count estimates. Profiled with immunoSEQ multiplex PCR; TCRdb holds only in-frame clones, not every one. V, J and clone size derive from that table, while D and trimming were established from the DNA sequence. The sample shows about 96,000 clones, about 88% of them seen only once. V lost 8 bases to trimming and J lost 0 bases, with 14 bases between them. The germline CDR1 and CDR2 sequences are MNHEY and SMNVEV (reference sequence). The CDR3 has 14 residues. Specimen: peripheral blood. The rearrangement joins TRBV27 to TRBJ2-7; maybe TRBD1 (5 bases). This sequence originates from a woman aged 55 to 70 with acute or convalescent COVID-19. The CDR3 is CASGTRGGSYEQYF. The DNA for the CDR3 is TGTGCCAGCGGCACAAGGGGCGGCTCCTACGAGCAGTACTTC.